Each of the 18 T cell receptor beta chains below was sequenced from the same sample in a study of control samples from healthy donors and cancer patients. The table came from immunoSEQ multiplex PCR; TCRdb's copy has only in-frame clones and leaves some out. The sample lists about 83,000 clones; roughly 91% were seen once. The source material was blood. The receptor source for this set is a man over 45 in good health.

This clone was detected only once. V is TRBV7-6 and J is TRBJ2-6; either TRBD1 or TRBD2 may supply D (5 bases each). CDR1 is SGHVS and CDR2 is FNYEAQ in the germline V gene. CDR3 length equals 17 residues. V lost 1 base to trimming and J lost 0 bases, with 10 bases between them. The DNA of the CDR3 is TGTGCCAGCAGCTTAGGGGGGATACTCTCTGGGGCCAACGTCCTGACTTTC. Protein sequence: CASSLGGILSGANVLTF. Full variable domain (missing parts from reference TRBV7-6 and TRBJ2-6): GAGVSQSPRYKVTKRGQDVALRCDPISGHVSLYWYRQALGQGPEFLTYFNYEAQQDKSGLPNDRFSAERPEGSISTLTIQRTEQRDSAMYRCASSLGGILSGANVLTFGAGSRLTVL.

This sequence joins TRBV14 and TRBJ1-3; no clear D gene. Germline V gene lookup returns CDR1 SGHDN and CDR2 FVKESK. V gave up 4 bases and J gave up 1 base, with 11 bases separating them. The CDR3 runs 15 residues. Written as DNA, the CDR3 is TGTGCCAGCAGCCCCCTGGGGAGTTCTGGAAACACCATATATTTT. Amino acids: CASSPLGSSGNTIYF.

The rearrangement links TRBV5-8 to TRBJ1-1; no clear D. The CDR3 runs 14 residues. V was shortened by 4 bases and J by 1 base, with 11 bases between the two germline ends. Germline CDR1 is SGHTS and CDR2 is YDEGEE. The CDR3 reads CASSRLHGNTEAFF. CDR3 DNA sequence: TGTGCCAGCAGCCGTCTTCATGGGAACACTGAAGCTTTCTTT.

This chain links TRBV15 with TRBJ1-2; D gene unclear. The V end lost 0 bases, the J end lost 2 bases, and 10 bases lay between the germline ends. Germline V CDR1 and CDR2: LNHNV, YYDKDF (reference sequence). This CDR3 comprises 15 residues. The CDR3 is CATSREARPNYGYTF. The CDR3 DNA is TGTGCCACCAGCAGAGAGGCCAGGCCAAACTATGGCTACACCTTC.

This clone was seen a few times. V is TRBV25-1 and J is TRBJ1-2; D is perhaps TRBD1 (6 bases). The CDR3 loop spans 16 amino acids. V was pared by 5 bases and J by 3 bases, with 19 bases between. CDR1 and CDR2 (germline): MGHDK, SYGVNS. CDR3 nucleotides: TGTGCCAGCAGTACCCAAGGGGGGGGCGCGGACTATGGCTACACCTTC. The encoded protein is CASSTQGGGADYGYTF.

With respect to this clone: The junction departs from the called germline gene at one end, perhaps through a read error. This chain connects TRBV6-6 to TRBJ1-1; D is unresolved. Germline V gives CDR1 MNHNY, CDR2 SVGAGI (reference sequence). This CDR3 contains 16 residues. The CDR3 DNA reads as TGTGCCAGCAGTTACTCGAACTTCCCGGGAGATGGAGCTACGATCTTT. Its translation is CASSYSNFPGDGATIF.

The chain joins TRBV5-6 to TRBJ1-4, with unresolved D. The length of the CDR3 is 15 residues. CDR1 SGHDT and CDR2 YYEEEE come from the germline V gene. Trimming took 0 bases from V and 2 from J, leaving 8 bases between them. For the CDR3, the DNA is TGTGCCAGCAGCTTGGTTACTGACACTAATGAAAAACTGTTTTTT. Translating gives CASSLVTDTNEKLFF.

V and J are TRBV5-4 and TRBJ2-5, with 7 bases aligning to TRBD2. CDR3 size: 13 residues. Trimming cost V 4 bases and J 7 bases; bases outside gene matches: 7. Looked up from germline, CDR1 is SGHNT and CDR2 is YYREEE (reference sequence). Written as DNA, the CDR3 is TGTGCCAGCAGCGCCGCTGGGGGGGGGACCCAGTACTTC. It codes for CASSAAGGGTQYF. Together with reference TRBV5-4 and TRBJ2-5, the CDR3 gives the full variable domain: ETGVTQSPTHLIKTRGQQVTLRCSSQSGHNTVSWYQQALGQGPQFIFQYYREEENGRGNFPPRFSGLQFPNYSSELNVNALELDDSALYLCASSAAGGGTQYFGPGTRLLVL.

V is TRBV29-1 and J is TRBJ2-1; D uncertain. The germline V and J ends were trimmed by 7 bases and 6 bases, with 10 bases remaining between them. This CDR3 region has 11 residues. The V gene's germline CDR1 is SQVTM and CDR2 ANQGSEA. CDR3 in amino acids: CSARAANEQFF. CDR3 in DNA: TGCAGCGCCCGAGCAGCCAATGAGCAGTTCTTC.

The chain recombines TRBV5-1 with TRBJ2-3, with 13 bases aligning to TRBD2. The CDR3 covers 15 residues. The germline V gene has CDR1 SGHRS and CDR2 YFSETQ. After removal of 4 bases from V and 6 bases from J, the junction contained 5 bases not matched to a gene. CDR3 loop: CASSQTSGGRDTQYF. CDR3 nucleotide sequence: TGCGCCAGCAGCCAGACTAGCGGGGGGCGGGATACGCAGTATTTT.

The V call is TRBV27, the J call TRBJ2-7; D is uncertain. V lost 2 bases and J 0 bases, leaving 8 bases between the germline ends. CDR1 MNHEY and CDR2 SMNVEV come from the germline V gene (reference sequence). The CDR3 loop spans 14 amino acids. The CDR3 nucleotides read TGTGCCAGCAGTTTAAACCCAACCTCCTACGAGCAGTACTTC. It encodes CASSLNPTSYEQYF.

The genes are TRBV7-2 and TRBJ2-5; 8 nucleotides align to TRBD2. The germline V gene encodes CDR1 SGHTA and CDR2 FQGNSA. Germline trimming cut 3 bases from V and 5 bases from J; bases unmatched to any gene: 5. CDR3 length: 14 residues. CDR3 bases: TGTGCCAGCAGCTTGGCGGGGGGCTGGGAGACCCAGTACTTC. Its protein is CASSLAGGWETQYF.

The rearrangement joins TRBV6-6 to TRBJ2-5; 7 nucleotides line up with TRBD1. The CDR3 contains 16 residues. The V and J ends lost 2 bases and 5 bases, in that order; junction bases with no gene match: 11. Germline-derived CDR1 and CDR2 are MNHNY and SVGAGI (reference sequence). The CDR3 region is CASSYVPTGRVETQYF. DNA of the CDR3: TGTGCCAGCAGTTACGTGCCGACAGGGCGGGTGGAGACCCAGTACTTC.

CDR3 DNA sequence: TGTGCCAGCAGTCGAGAGGGGACAAGGGTGGGTTTCTTC. Translated: CASSREGTRVGFF. The V call is TRBV2, the J call TRBJ2-1, with a possible D match to TRBD1 (6 bases). V lost 5 bases and J lost 16, with 21 bases in between. Germline loops: CDR1 SNHLY, CDR2 FYNNEI. This CDR3 spans 13 amino acids.

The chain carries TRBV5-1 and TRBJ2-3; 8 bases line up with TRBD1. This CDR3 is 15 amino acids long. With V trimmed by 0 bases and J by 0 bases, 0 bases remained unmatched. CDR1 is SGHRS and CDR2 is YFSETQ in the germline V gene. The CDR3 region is CASSLGQGSTDTQYF. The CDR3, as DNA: TGCGCCAGCAGCTTGGGACAGGGGAGCACAGATACGCAGTATTTT.

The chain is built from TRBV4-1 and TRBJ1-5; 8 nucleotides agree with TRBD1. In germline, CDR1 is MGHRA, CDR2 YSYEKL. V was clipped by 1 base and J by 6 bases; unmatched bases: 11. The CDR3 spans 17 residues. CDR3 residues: CASSQGYAGGAGQPQHF. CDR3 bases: TGCGCCAGCAGCCAAGGGTATGCAGGGGGCGCGGGTCAGCCCCAGCATTTT.

DNA of the CDR3: TGTGCCAGCAGCCAAGACAGAGATGGCTACACCTTC. Amino acids: CASSQDRDGYTF. V usage is TRBV3-1 (or the pseudogene TRBV3-2) and J usage is TRBJ1-2; D gene ambiguous. Trimming shortened V by 0 bases and J by 6 bases, and 5 bases separated the two germline ends. The length of the CDR3 is 12 residues. Germline V CDR1 and CDR2: LGHDT, YNNKEL (reference sequence).

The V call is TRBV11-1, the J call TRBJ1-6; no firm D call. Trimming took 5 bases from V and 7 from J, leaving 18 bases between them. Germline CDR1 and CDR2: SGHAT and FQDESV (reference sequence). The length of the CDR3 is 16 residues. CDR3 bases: TGTGCCAGCAGCCCTACCTCGGAGGCTAGCAATTCACCCCTCCACTTT. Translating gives CASSPTSEASNSPLHF.